The 18 T cell receptor beta chains below come from one sample, sequenced in a study of blood T cell repertoires in COVID-19. The method was immunoSEQ multiplex PCR; TCRdb's version includes in-frame clones alone and lacks a portion of them. The table lists tens of thousands of clones, roughly 91% of them singletons. The material sequenced was peripheral blood. Receptors were obtained from a woman aged 80 or over with active or convalescent COVID-19.

This chain links TRBV4-3 with TRBJ2-3; TRBD2 matches at 10 bases. CDR1 is LGHNA, CDR2 YSLEER, per germline. J was trimmed by 4 bases and V by 2 bases; bases with no gene match: 3. This CDR3 comprises 15 residues. DNA for the CDR3: TGCGCCAGCAGCCAAATAGCGGGGGGCGCAGATACGCAGTATTTT. It codes for CASSQIAGGADTQYF.

In DNA, the CDR3 is TGTGCCAGCAGTTTGAACAGGGGGTACACTGAAGCTTTCTTT. Translating gives CASSLNRGYTEAFF. The rearrangement links TRBV28 to TRBJ1-1, with 8 bases that match TRBD1. V lost 3 bases to trimming and J lost 3 bases; unmatched junction nucleotides: 3. Germline V lookup: CDR1 MDHEN, CDR2 SYDVKM. The CDR3 contains 14 residues.

The rearrangement uses TRBV6-5 and TRBJ2-7; no clear D gene. This CDR3 is 13 amino acids long. Germline assignment: CDR1 MNHEY and CDR2 SVGAGI. V was trimmed by 0 bases and J by 2 bases, leaving 5 bases between them. The CDR3 reads CASSYSSTYEQYF. CDR3 nucleotide sequence: TGTGCCAGCAGTTACTCATCTACCTACGAGCAGTACTTC.

V is TRBV11-1 and J is TRBJ1-2, with 8 bases matching TRBD1. Losses at the gene ends were 5 bases for V and 4 bases for J; bases not matched to a gene: 3. Germline CDR1 is SGHAT and CDR2 is FQDESV (reference sequence). The CDR3 sequence is 13 residues long. In DNA form, the CDR3 reads TGTGCCAGCAGCGAACAGGGGGGCTATGGCTACACCTTC. Translation gives CASSEQGGYGYTF.

The V call is TRBV7-9, the J call TRBJ2-3, with D maybe TRBD1 (5 bases). The CDR3 covers 16 residues. V gave up 5 bases and J gave up 2 bases, with 17 bases separating them. Germline CDR1 reads SEHNR; CDR2 reads FQNEAQ (reference sequence). The CDR3 reads CASSEPIGQVTDTQYF. The DNA of the CDR3 is TGTGCCAGCAGCGAACCCATCGGACAAGTCACAGATACGCAGTATTTT.

This sequence joins TRBV9 and TRBJ2-5; 9 bases align to TRBD2. Germline V gene sequence: CDR1 SGDLS, CDR2 YYNGEE. CDR3 size: 17 residues. V trimming: 0 bases; J trimming: 3 bases; junction bases outside the gene matches: 9. CDR3 loop: CASSVVGTSRIKETQYF. In DNA form, the CDR3 reads TGTGCCAGCAGCGTAGTTGGGACTAGCCGGATTAAAGAGACCCAGTACTTC.

The V call is TRBV6-5, the J call TRBJ2-7; D not resolved. The CDR3 is made up of 14 amino acids. Germline V gives CDR1 MNHEY, CDR2 SVGAGI. The V gene lost 6 bases and the J gene lost 6 bases, with 18 bases spanning the gap. This CDR3 is CASSQPRGSAEQYF. The CDR3 DNA sequence: TGTGCCAGCAGCCAACCCCGTGGCAGCGCCGAGCAGTACTTC.

The chain joins TRBV27 to TRBJ1-1; D is possibly TRBD1 (6 bases). The CDR3 runs 11 residues. CDR1 is MNHEY and CDR2 is SMNVEV in the germline V gene (reference sequence). V dropped 7 bases and J dropped 5 bases, with 8 bases sitting between them. The CDR3 loop reads CASNRGTEAFF. Written as DNA, the CDR3 is TGTGCCAGCAATAGGGGGACTGAAGCTTTCTTT.

This chain joins TRBV4-1 and TRBJ1-1, with 11 positions matching TRBD1. The germline V gene has CDR1 MGHRA and CDR2 YSYEKL. After removal of 0 bases from V and 0 bases from J, the junction contained 12 bases not matched to a gene. CDR3 size: 20 residues. CDR3 loop: CASSQDSVGDRGIMNTEAFF. CDR3 nucleotide sequence: TGCGCCAGCAGCCAAGATTCGGTCGGGGACAGGGGGATAATGAACACTGAAGCTTTCTTT.

This sequence joins TRBV3-1 (or the pseudogene TRBV3-2) and TRBJ1-5, with D tentatively TRBD1 (6 bases). In germline, CDR1 is LGHDT, CDR2 YNNKEL (reference sequence). The CDR3 runs to 16 residues. V shed 0 bases and J shed 3 bases, with 12 bases lying between them. The CDR3 sequence is CASSQEPGVFNQPQHF. The CDR3 bases are TGTGCCAGCAGCCAAGAGCCAGGGGTCTTCAATCAGCCCCAGCATTTT.

V usage is TRBV27 and J usage is TRBJ2-3, with 8 positions matching TRBD2. The CDR3 is 13 residues long. Germline lookup yields CDR1 MNHEY and CDR2 SMNVEV (reference sequence). Trimming at V came to 6 bases and at J to 3 bases, leaving 2 bases not matched to a gene. Here the CDR3 DNA reads TGTGCCAGCAGCGTAGCGGGGACAGATACGCAGTATTTT. As protein: CASSVAGTDTQYF.

The J gene is TRBJ2-3, the V gene TRBV6-5; perhaps TRBD2 as D (6 bases). V was cut by 6 bases and J by 0 bases, with 13 bases left in between. The CDR3 is 15 residues long. From germline, CDR1 is MNHEY and CDR2 SVGAGI. The CDR3 spells CASRLGTASTDTQYF. DNA for the CDR3: TGTGCCAGCAGACTGGGGACTGCTAGCACAGATACGCAGTATTTT.

The J gene is TRBJ2-7, the V gene TRBV5-1; D is uncertain. The CDR3 has 13 residues. Trimming took off 9 bases at V and 1 base at J, with 14 bases between the two ends. Germline lookup yields CDR1 SGHRS and CDR2 YFSETQ. CDR3 region: CATPLTQSYEQYF. The CDR3 DNA reads TGCGCCACTCCGTTGACACAATCCTACGAGCAGTACTTC.

J is TRBJ1-2 and V is TRBV28, with a weak D call TRBD1 (6 bases). The length of the CDR3 is 17 residues. CDR1 and CDR2 from the germline V gene are MDHEN and SYDVKM. The ends were cut back, 5 bases at V and 5 bases at J, with 24 bases in the middle. The CDR3 nucleotides are TGTGCCAGCAGTGGGGGGGGCGCGGAATCCAAGATGTATGGCTACACCTTC. This encodes CASSGGGAESKMYGYTF.

A single count supports this clone. The V call is TRBV18, the J call TRBJ2-7; no definite D call. Germline-derived CDR1 and CDR2 are KGHSH and LQKENI. The CDR3 has 12 residues. Deletions cut 2 bases from V and 4 bases from J, with 6 bases between. The CDR3 loop is CASSPSQYEQYF. For the CDR3, the DNA is TGTGCCAGCTCACCATCTCAGTACGAGCAGTACTTC.

The V and J genes are TRBV10-2 and TRBJ1-5; the match to TRBD1 covers 7 bases. The CDR3 has 15 residues. The V gene end was trimmed by 8 bases and the J gene end by 0 bases; junction bases not matched to a gene: 7. Germline lookup yields CDR1 WSHSY and CDR2 SAAADI. CDR3 nucleotide sequence: TGCGCCAGCCGCCAGGGGGGCGGTAGCAATCAGCCCCAGCATTTT. Residues: CASRQGGGSNQPQHF.

The chain is built from TRBV6-2 or TRBV6-3 and TRBJ2-1; 8 bases agree with TRBD2. The CDR3 extends over 14 amino acids. The germline V gene has CDR1 MNHEY and CDR2 SVGEGT. V was pared by 4 bases and J by 3 bases, with 2 bases of the junction left unmatched. In DNA form, the CDR3 reads TGTGCCAGCAGTTCGGGACTAGTCTACAATGAGCAGTTCTTC. Translated: CASSSGLVYNEQFF.

In nucleotides, the CDR3 is TGCGCCAGCAGCCAAGATTACAGGGGAGTTAGCAATCAGCCCCAGCATTTT. It codes for CASSQDYRGVSNQPQHF. The chain employs TRBV4-3 and TRBJ1-5, with 7 bases lining up with TRBD1. The CDR3 is 17 amino acids. Trimming at V came to 0 bases and at J to 0 bases, leaving 5 bases not matched to a gene. CDR1 is LGHNA and CDR2 is YSLEER in the germline V gene.